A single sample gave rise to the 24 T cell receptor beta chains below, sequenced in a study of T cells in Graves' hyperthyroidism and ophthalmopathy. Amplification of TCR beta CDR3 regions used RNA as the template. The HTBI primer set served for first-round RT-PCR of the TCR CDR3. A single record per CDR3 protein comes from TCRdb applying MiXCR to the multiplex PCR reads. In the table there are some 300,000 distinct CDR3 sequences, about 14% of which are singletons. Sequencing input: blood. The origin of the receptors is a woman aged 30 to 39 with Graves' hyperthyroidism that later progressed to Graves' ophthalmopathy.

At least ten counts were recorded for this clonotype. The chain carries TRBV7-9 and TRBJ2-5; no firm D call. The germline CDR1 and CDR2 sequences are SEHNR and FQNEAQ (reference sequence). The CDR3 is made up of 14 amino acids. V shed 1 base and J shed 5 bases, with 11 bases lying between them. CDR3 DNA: TGTGCCAGCAGCTTAGTGTTCGGGTCGGAGACCCAGTACTTC. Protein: CASSLVFGSETQYF.

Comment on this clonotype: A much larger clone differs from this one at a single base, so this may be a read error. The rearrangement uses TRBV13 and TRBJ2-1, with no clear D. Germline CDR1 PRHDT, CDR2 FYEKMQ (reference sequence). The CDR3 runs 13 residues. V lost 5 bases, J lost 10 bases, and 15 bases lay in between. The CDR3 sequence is CASSQEPYYEQFF. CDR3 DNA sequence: TGTGCCAGCAGCCAGGAGCCGTACTACGAGCAGTTCTTC.

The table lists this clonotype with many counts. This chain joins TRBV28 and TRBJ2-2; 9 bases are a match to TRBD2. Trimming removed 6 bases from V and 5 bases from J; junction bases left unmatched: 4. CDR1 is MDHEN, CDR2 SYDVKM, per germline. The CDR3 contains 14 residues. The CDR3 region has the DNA TGTGCCAGCAGCTTCAGCGGGAGGACCGGGGAGCTGTTTTTT. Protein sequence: CASSFSGRTGELFF.

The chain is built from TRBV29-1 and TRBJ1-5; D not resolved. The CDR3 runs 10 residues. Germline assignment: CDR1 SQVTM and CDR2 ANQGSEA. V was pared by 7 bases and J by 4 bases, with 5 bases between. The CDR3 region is CSAQNQPQHF. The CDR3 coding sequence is TGCAGCGCCCAAAATCAGCCCCAGCATTTT.

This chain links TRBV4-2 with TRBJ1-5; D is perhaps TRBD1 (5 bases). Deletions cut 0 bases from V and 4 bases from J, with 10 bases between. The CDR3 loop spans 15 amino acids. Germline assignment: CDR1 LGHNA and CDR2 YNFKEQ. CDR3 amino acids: CASSQDPGPNQPQHF. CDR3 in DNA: TGTGCCAGCAGCCAAGATCCAGGGCCTAATCAGCCCCAGCATTTT.

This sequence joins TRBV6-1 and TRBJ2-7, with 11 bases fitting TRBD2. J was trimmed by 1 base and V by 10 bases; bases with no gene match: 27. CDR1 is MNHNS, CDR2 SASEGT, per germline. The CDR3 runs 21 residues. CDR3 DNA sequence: TGTGCCACCAGGGAGGCACTAGCGGGAGCTCGACGTAGGGGAGAATCCTACGAGCAGTACTTC. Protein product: CATREALAGARRRGESYEQYF.

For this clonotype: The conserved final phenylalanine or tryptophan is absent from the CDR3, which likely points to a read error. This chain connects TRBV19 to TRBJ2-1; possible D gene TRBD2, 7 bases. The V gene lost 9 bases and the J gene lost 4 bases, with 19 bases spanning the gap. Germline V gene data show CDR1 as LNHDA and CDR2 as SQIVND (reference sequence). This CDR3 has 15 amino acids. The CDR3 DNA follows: TGTGCCAGCCGGGGGCGGGGGTTACTTTACAATGAGCAGTTCCTC. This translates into CASRGRGLLYNEQFL.

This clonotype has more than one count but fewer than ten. The CDR3 DNA reads TGTGCCAGCAGCCAAGAACCGGACGGGGCATACGAGCAGTACTTC. This gives the protein CASSQEPDGAYEQYF. The V and J genes are TRBV4-2 and TRBJ2-7; either TRBD1 or TRBD2 may fit D (5 bases each). Germline V CDR1 and CDR2: LGHNA, YNFKEQ. The length of the CDR3 is 15 residues. V lost 0 bases, J lost 4 bases, and 13 bases lay in between.

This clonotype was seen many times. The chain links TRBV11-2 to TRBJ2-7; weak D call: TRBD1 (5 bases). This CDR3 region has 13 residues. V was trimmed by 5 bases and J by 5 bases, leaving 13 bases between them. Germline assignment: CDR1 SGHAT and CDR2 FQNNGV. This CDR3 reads CASSPTQGDEQYF. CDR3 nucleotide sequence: TGTGCCAGCAGCCCTACGCAGGGCGACGAGCAGTACTTC.

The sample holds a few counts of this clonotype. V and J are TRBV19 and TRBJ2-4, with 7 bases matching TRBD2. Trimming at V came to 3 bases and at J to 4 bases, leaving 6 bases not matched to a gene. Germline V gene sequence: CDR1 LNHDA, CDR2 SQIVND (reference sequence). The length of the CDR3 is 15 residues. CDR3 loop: CASSMGRGAKNIQYF. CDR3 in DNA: TGTGCCAGTAGTATGGGGAGGGGAGCTAAAAACATTCAGTACTTC.

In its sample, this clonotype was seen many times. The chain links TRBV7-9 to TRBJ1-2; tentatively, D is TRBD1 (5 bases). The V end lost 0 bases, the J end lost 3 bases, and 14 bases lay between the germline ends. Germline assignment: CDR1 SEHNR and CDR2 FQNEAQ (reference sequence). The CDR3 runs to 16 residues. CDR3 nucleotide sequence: TGTGCCAGCAGCTTAGCGATAGGCGGGGACCACTATGGCTACACCTTC. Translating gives CASSLAIGGDHYGYTF.

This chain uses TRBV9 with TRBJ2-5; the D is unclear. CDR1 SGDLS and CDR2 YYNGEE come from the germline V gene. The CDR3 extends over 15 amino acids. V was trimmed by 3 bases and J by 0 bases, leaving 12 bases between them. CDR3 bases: TGTGCCAGCAGCGCCCCGGACCTCGACCAAGAGACCCAGTACTTC. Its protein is CASSAPDLDQETQYF. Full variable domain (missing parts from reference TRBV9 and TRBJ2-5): DSGVTQTPKHLITATGQRVTLRCSPRSGDLSVYWYQQSLDQGLQFLIQYYNGEERAKGNILERFSAQQFPDLHSELNLSSLELGDSALYFCASSAPDLDQETQYFGPGTRLLVL.

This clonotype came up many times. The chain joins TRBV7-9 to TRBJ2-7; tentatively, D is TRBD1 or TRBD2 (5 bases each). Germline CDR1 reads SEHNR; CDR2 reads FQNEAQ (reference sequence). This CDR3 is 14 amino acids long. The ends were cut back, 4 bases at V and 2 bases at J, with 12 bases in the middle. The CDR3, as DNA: TGTGCCAGCAGCTCCTCGGGACGCACCTACGAGCAGTACTTC. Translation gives CASSSSGRTYEQYF.

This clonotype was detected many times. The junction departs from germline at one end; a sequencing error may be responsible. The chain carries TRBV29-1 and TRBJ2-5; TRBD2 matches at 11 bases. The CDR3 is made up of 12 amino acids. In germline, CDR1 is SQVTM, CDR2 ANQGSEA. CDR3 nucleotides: TGCAGCGTCAGGACTAGCGGGTCGACCCCGTACTTC. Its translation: CSVRTSGSTPYF.

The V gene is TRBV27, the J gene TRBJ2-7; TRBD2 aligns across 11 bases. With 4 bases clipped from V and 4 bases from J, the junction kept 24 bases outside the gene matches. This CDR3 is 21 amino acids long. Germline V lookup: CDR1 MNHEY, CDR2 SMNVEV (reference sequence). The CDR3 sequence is CASSSIYFSPTTGTSGYEQYF. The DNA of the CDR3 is TGTGCCAGCAGTTCTATATATTTCAGCCCGACCACCGGGACTAGCGGTTACGAGCAGTACTTC.

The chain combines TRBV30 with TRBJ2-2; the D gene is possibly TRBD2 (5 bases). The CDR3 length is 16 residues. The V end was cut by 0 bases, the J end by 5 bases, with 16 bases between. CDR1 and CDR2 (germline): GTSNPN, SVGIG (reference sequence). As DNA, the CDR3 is TGTGCCTGGAGTGTCTTTGGAGGCTCGATAACCGGGGAGCTGTTTTTT. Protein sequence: CAWSVFGGSITGELFF.

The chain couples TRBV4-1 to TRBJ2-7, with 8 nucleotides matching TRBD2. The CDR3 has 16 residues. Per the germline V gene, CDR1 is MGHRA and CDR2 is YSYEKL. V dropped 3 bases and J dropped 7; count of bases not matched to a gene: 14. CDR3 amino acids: CASSHIRREAYNEQYF. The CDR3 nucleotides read TGCGCCAGCAGCCATATCAGGCGGGAGGCGTACAATGAGCAGTACTTC.

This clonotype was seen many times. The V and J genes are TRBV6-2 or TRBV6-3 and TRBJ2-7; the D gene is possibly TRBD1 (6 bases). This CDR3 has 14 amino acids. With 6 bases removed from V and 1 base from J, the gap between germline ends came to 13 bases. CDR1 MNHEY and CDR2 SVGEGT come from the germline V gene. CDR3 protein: CASRPDRPSYEQYF. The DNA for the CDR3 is TGTGCCAGCAGGCCAGACAGGCCTTCCTACGAGCAGTACTTC.

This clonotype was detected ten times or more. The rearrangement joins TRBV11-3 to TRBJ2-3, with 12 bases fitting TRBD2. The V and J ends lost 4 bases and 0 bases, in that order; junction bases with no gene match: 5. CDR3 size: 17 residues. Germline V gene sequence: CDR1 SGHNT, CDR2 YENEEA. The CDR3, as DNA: TGTGCCAGCAGCTCCCGAGGACTAGCGGGGAGCACAGATACGCAGTATTTT. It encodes CASSSRGLAGSTDTQYF.

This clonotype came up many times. Here the CDR3 reads CASSGALNEAFF. The CDR3 bases are TGTGCCAGCAGCGGGGCTTTGAATGAAGCTTTCTTT. This sequence joins TRBV9 and TRBJ1-1; D gene uncertain. V lost 3 bases to trimming and J lost 7 bases, with 10 bases between them. The germline V gene has CDR1 SGDLS and CDR2 YYNGEE. The length of the CDR3 is 12 residues.

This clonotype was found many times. CDR3 sequence: CASRNLASHEQYF. DNA of the CDR3: TGTGCCAGCAGGAACCTAGCTAGCCACGAGCAGTACTTC. This chain joins TRBV2 and TRBJ2-7, with D perhaps TRBD2 (5 bases). The CDR3 consists of 13 residues. Trimming took 6 bases from V and 5 from J, leaving 14 bases between them. Per germline, CDR1 SNHLY and CDR2 FYNNEI. The whole variable domain, filled in from reference TRBV2 and TRBJ2-7, reads EPEVTQTPSHQVTQMGQEVILRCVPISNHLYFYWYRQILGQKVEFLVSFYNNEISEKSEIFDDQFSVERPDGSNFTLKIRSTKLEDSAMYFCASRNLASHEQYFGPGTRLTVT.

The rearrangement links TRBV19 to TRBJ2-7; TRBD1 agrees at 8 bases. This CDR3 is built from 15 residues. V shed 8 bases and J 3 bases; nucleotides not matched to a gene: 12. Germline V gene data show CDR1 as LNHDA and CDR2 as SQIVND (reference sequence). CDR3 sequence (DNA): TGTGCCAGTTCTAAGGCTGGGACAGGTTTCTACGAGCAGTACTTC. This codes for CASSKAGTGFYEQYF.

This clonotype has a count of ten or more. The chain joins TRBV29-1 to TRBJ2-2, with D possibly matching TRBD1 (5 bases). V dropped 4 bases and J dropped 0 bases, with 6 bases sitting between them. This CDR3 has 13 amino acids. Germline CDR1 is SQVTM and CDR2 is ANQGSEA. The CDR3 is CSVVGANTGELFF. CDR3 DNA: TGCAGCGTTGTAGGGGCGAACACCGGGGAGCTGTTTTTT.

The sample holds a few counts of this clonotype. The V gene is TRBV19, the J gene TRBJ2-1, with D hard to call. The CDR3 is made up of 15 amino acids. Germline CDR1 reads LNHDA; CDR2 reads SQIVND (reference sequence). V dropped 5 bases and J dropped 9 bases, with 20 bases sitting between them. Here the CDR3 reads CASSPAGGSWGEQFF. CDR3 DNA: TGTGCCAGTAGTCCTGCCGGTGGTAGCTGGGGTGAGCAGTTCTTC.